The 5 T cell receptor beta chains below come from one sample, sequenced in a study of shared clonotypes between healthy human individuals. TCRdb keeps only in-frame clones here, not all; method: immunoSEQ multiplex PCR. Of about 560,000 clones in the sample, roughly 72% were seen once. Input material: PBMCs. These TCRs come from a woman aged 40 to 49 in good health. Some clones in this sample may be carry-over from other donors' samples.

This clone was seen at least ten times. Distinct nucleotide sequences in the sample also encode this CDR3. The chain employs TRBV7-2 and TRBJ1-2; D is uncertain. V gave up 7 bases and J gave up 8 bases, with 17 bases separating them. Germline values: CDR1 SGHTA, CDR2 FQGNSA. CDR3 length: 13 amino acids. The CDR3 sequence is CASTEDPLGGYTF. The CDR3 coding sequence is TGTGCCAGCACCGAAGACCCTCTGGGGGGCTACACCTTC.

The rearrangement uses TRBV4-1 and TRBJ2-2; D remains unclear. Germline V lookup: CDR1 MGHRA, CDR2 YSYEKL. V was shortened by 1 base and J by 4 bases, with 10 bases between the two germline ends. The CDR3 has 15 amino acids. CDR3 loop: CASSQGIAATGELFF. DNA of the CDR3: TGCGCCAGCAGCCAAGGAATTGCCGCCACCGGGGAGCTGTTTTTT.

This clone was recorded only once. This chain uses TRBV5-4 with TRBJ2-6; no clear D gene. The germline V gene encodes CDR1 SGHNT and CDR2 YYREEE (reference sequence). Trimming cost V 4 bases and J 2 bases, with 13 bases left between them. This CDR3 has 16 amino acids. DNA of the CDR3: TGTGCCAGCAGCCCCGGTGGGCTAACTGGGGCCAACGTCCTGACTTTC. Protein sequence: CASSPGGLTGANVLTF.

V is TRBV28 and J is TRBJ2-7; perhaps TRBD1 as D (5 bases). Germline CDR1 reads MDHEN; CDR2 reads SYDVKM. V lost 2 bases and J lost 6, with 8 bases in between. This CDR3 region has 12 residues. The CDR3, as DNA: TGTGCCAGCAGTTTACCAGGGATCGAGCAGTACTTC. Translating gives CASSLPGIEQYF.

V is TRBV6-1 and J is TRBJ1-1; maybe TRBD1 (6 bases). CDR1 is MNHNS and CDR2 is SASEGT in the germline V gene. Trimming shortened V by 7 bases and J by 4 bases, and 13 bases separated the two germline ends. The CDR3 has 13 residues. Here the CDR3 reads CASTLQGGTEAFF. CDR3 DNA sequence: TGTGCCAGCACCTTACAGGGTGGCACTGAAGCTTTCTTT.